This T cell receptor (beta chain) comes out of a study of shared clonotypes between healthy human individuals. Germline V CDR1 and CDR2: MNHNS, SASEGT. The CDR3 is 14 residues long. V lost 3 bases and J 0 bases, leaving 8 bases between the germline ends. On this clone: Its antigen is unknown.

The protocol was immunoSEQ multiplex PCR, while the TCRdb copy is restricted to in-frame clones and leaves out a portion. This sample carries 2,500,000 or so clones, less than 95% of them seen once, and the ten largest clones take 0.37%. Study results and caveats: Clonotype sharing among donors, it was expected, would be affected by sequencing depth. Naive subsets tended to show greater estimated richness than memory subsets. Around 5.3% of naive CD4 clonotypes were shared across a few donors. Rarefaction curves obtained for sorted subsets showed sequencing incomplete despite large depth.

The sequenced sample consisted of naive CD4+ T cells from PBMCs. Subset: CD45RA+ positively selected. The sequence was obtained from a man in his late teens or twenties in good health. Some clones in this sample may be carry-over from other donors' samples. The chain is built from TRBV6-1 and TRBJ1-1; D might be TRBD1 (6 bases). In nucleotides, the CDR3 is TGTGCCAGCAGTGATGGACAGATGAACACTGAAGCTTTCTTT. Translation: CASSDGQMNTEAFF.